This T cell receptor beta chain appears in the sequencing data of a study of T cell repertoires in cytomegalovirus infection. TCRdb reprocessed the reads with MiXCR, giving one entry per CDR3 protein. This repertoire shows about 310,000 distinct CDR3 sequences, approximately 25% found once; its top ten account for about an eighth. V shed 2 bases and J shed 4 bases, with 12 bases lying between them. This CDR3 is built from 15 residues. Germline V lookup: CDR1 KGHSH, CDR2 LQKENI. This clonotype was found a few times. Its antigen is unknown. The receptor comes from a human donor in good health (CMV status not recorded). Some clones in this sample may be carry-over from other donors' samples. The chain uses TRBV18 and TRBJ2-1; D is unresolved. Here the sequenced sample was cultured PBMCs, taken from culture after CMV antigen stimulation. The DNA of the CDR3 is TGTGCCAGCTCACCAGGGTTCGTTAATTACAATGAGCAGTTCTTC. Encoded protein: CASSPGFVNYNEQFF.